This T cell receptor delta chain was obtained from a study of DNA immune sequencing with unique molecular identifiers. Background on the study: Sequencing used genomic DNA of immunomagnetically enriched buffy-coat γδ T cells.

Primers for all 8 TRDV and 4 TRDJ genes amplified genomic DNA in 32-plex. A 12-nucleotide UMI was added during about 3 barcoding PCR cycles before adapter PCR. TCRdb re-called clones from the multiplex PCR reads using CATT. The table lists more than 2,000 delta-chain clones, 8.4% of them singletons. The CDR3 has 18 amino acids. The germline gives CDR1 GEAIGNYY, CDR2 EKD. V was pared by 0 bases and J by 3 bases, with 22 bases between. The study, taken as a whole, reports: TRD diversity varied, with several healthy donors highly oligoclonal. Healthy donor TRD clonotypes most often used TRDV2 joined to TRDJ1.

This clone was observed a handful of times. The antigen is undetermined. The TCRdb record carries a much larger clone's protein, which differs from this DNA's translation at residue 8; a read error is the likely cause, and the protein listed here is the DNA translation. Sequencing was carried out using gamma-delta T cells enriched from blood buffy coat, or unenriched PBMCs (not recorded which). The receptor comes from a human donor in good health. The gene calls are TRDV2 and TRDJ1, with D maybe TRDD3 (5 bases). The CDR3 here is CACDTVSAGSLVPDKLIF. The CDR3 coding sequence is TGTGCCTGTGACACCGTATCCGCGGGATCCCTGGTGCCCGATAAACTCATCTTT.